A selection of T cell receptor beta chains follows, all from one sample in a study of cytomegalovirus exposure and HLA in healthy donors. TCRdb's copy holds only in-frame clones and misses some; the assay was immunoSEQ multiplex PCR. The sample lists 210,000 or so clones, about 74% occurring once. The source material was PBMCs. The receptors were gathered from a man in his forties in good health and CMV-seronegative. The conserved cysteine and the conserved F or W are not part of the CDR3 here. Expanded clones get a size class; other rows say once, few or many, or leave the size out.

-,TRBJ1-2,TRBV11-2,ASSTIRGLGYGYT
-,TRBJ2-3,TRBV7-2,ASSLRADTQY
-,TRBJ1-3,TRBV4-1,ASSQDIGGRISGNTIY
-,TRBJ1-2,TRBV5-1,ASSPTGQGAGPTYGYT
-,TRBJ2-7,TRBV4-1,ASSQAGGGGGASYEQY
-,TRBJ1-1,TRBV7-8,ASSLGLGTEAF
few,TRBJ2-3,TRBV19,ASSIDLGSGEFRDTQY
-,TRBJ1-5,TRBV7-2,ASSPQGIQPQH
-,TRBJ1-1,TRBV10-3,AISEGGAYTEAF
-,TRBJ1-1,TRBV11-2,ASSLGGQGSWNTEAF
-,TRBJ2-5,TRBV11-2,ASSSLAGGRETQY
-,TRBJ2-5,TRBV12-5,ASGIGGGVRETQY
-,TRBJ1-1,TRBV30,AWSGEAAVAF
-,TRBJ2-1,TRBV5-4,ASSSGLAGGTNEQF
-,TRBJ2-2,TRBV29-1,SVEYPLAGGPPNTGELF
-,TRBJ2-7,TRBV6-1,ASSAAGEQY
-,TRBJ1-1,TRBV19,ASSPGQGGTAF
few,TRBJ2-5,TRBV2,ASGLARGETQY
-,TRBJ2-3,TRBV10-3,AISSRESGTDTQY
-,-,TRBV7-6,ASSLGQGNYEQY
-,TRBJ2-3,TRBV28,ASSLVLLQGNTQY